This TCR beta chain is drawn from a study of early T cells in non-severe SARS-CoV-2 infection. MiXCR was run by TCRdb on the 5' RACE reads, yielding one entry per CDR3 protein. The table lists 100,000 to 140,000 distinct CDR3 sequences, around 10% of them singletons. In germline, CDR1 is MDHEN, CDR2 SYDVKM. Trimming removed 8 bases from V and 15 bases from J; junction bases left unmatched: 7. This CDR3 comprises 10 residues. This clonotype has a count of ten or more. The sample consisted of whole blood. The TCR originated in an adult who was a healthcare worker with PCR-confirmed SARS-CoV-2 infection or an uninfected control (not recorded which). The V gene is TRBV28, the J gene TRBJ1-5; 7 nucleotides align to TRBD1. The CDR3 region is CASGPGQRHF. The CDR3 region has the DNA TGTGCCAGCGGACCGGGACAGAGGCATTTT.